This T cell receptor (beta chain) was documented in a study of T cell changes during pregnancy in multiple sclerosis. Germline V CDR1 and CDR2: SGHRS, YFSETQ. This CDR3 has 17 residues. The V and J ends lost 4 bases and 2 bases, in that order; junction bases with no gene match: 12. Libraries were prepared by immunoSEQ multiplex PCR; TCRdb keeps only in-frame clonotypes and omits some of them. The sample holds tens of thousands of clones, around 90% seen once. The input for sequencing was peripheral blood, taken after pregnancy. V is TRBV5-1 and J is TRBJ1-2; TRBD1 agrees at 9 bases. This TCR was recovered from a female donor in good health, enrolled as a control in a pregnancy study. The DNA of the CDR3 is TGCGCCAGCAGCGAGGGACAGGGTAAGCAGACAAACTATGGCTACACCTTC. Protein product: CASSEGQGKQTNYGYTF.